The next 17 T cell receptor beta chains were all read from a single sample in a study of control samples from healthy donors and cancer patients. TCRdb keeps only in-frame clones here, not all; method: immunoSEQ multiplex PCR. The repertoire has roughly 54,000 clones, 95% to 97% of them found once; the top ten carry about 2%. Material for sequencing was blood. These receptor sequences come from a woman in her 30s in good health.

The chain combines TRBV19 with TRBJ2-1, with a weak D call TRBD1 (6 bases). CDR3 size: 17 residues. Trimming took 3 bases from V and 4 from J, leaving 19 bases between them. Germline CDR1 LNHDA, CDR2 SQIVND (reference sequence). The CDR3 DNA follows: TGTGCCAGTAGTATGGGGGCTAGAAGGATAGGATACAATGAGCAGTTCTTC. Amino acid sequence: CASSMGARRIGYNEQFF. The full variable domain, completed using reference TRBV19 and TRBJ2-1, is DGGITQSPKYLFRKEGQNVTLSCEQNLNHDAMYWYRQDPGQGLRLIYYSQIVNDFQKGDIAEGYSVSREKKESFPLTVTSAQKNPTAFYLCASSMGARRIGYNEQFFGPGTRLTVL.

This clone was recorded once. The chain couples TRBV2 to TRBJ2-4; the D call may be TRBD1 or TRBD2 (6 bases each). The CDR3 runs 16 residues. The V end was cut by 3 bases, the J end by 1 base, with 13 bases between. CDR1 and CDR2 from the germline V gene are SNHLY and FYNNEI. The CDR3 spells CASSERGAPAKNIQYF. CDR3 coding DNA: TGTGCCAGCAGTGAGAGGGGGGCGCCGGCCAAAAACATTCAGTACTTC. The whole variable domain, remainder taken from reference TRBV2 and TRBJ2-4, is EPEVTQTPSHQVTQMGQEVILRCVPISNHLYFYWYRQILGQKVEFLVSFYNNEISEKSEIFDDQFSVERPDGSNFTLKIRSTKLEDSAMYFCASSERGAPAKNIQYFGAGTRLSVL.

V is TRBV19 and J is TRBJ1-5; D is undetermined. Trimming stripped 6 bases from V and 0 bases from J, with 9 bases between. CDR1 LNHDA and CDR2 SQIVND come from the germline V gene (reference sequence). The CDR3 extends over 14 amino acids. DNA of the CDR3: TGTGCCAGTAGCCCCGTTCTTAGCAATCAGCCCCAGCATTTT. Protein product: CASSPVLSNQPQHF.

A note on this clone: An end of the junction does not agree with germline; a read error may underlie this. The rearrangement joins TRBV29-1 to TRBJ1-4, with TRBD1 matching over 7 bases. Germline V CDR1 and CDR2: SQVTM, ANQGSEA. The CDR3 sequence is 11 residues long. The CDR3 nucleotides are TGTGCGACAGGGACTAATGAAAAACTGTTTTTT. Translation: CATGTNEKLFF.

The chain carries TRBV6-5 and TRBJ1-1; maybe TRBD1 (5 bases). CDR3 length: 14 amino acids. Trimming removed 7 bases from V and 6 bases from J, with 18 bases in between. Germline CDR1 reads MNHEY; CDR2 reads SVGAGI. CDR3 coding DNA: TGTGCCAGCATTTTCGGTCAGGGCTTAGCTGAAGCTTTCTTT. It yields the protein CASIFGQGLAEAFF.

The chain uses TRBV18 and TRBJ2-5, with no clear D. Trimming took off 0 bases at V and 0 bases at J, with 8 bases between the two ends. CDR3 length equals 15 residues. Germline assignment: CDR1 KGHSH and CDR2 LQKENI. The CDR3 reads CASSPPATYQETQYF. The CDR3 coding sequence is TGTGCCAGCTCACCACCGGCAACTTACCAAGAGACCCAGTACTTC.

The sample holds a few counts of this clone. The chain recombines TRBV7-9 with TRBJ2-2, with D perhaps matching TRBD2 (6 bases). The CDR3 totals 15 residues. V was shortened by 4 bases and J by 3 bases, with 12 bases between the two germline ends. Germline-derived CDR1 and CDR2 are SEHNR and FQNEAQ (reference sequence). The CDR3 reads CASSSFGEDTGELFF. As DNA, the CDR3 is TGTGCCAGCAGCTCTTTCGGGGAGGACACCGGGGAGCTGTTTTTT. The variable domain in full, completed from reference TRBV7-9 and TRBJ2-2, reads DTGVSQNPRHKITKRGQNVTFRCDPISEHNRLYWYRQTLGQGPEFLTYFQNEAQLEKSRLLSDRFSAERPKGSFSTLEIQRTEQGDSAMYLCASSSFGEDTGELFFGEGSRLTVL.

The chain links TRBV28 to TRBJ2-2, with D uncertain. Germline assignment: CDR1 MDHEN and CDR2 SYDVKM. The CDR3 has 13 residues. V was trimmed by 2 bases and J by 4 bases, leaving 5 bases between them. The DNA of the CDR3 is TGTGCCAGCAGTTTACTAGGCACCGGGGAGCTGTTTTTT. Translating gives CASSLLGTGELFF.

The rearrangement links TRBV5-1 to TRBJ2-2; 8 bases match TRBD1. Germline V gives CDR1 SGHRS, CDR2 YFSETQ. The CDR3 extends over 15 amino acids. V shed 1 base, J shed 4 bases, and the junction held 3 bases outside the gene matches. The CDR3 DNA sequence: TGCGCCAGCAGCTTGAGCACAGGGGGCACCGGGGAGCTGTTTTTT. Its translation: CASSLSTGGTGELFF. Filled out from reference TRBV5-1 and TRBJ2-2, the complete variable domain reads KAGVTQTPRYLIKTRGQQVTLSCSPISGHRSVSWYQQTPGQGLQFLFEYFSETQRNKGNFPGRFSGRQFSNSRSEMNVSTLELGDSALYLCASSLSTGGTGELFFGEGSRLTVL.

V is TRBV2 and J is TRBJ1-2; 11 positions match TRBD1. CDR1 is SNHLY and CDR2 is FYNNEI in the germline V gene. This CDR3 spans 13 amino acids. The V segment lost 4 bases and the J segment 7 bases; nucleotides outside the gene matches: 2. The CDR3 DNA reads TGTGCCAGCAGTGGGACAGGGGGCGCTGGCTACACCTTC. It encodes CASSGTGGAGYTF.

The chain has TRBV11-2 and TRBJ2-1, with D tentatively TRBD2 (6 bases). CDR3 length: 15 amino acids. Between the trimmed V and J ends, which lost 5 bases and 5 bases, there was a span of 16 bases. The germline V gene encodes CDR1 SGHAT and CDR2 FQNNGV. The CDR3 coding sequence is TGTGCCAGCAGCATATCCGGGACTTCAGACAATGAGCAGTTCTTC. Protein sequence: CASSISGTSDNEQFF.

V gene TRBV5-1 combines with J gene TRBJ2-7; D gene uncertain. Germline V lookup: CDR1 SGHRS, CDR2 YFSETQ. The CDR3 is made up of 13 amino acids. The V and J ends lost 0 bases and 2 bases respectively, with 6 bases between them. CDR3 nucleotides: TGCGCCAGCAGCTTGGGGTCAGCCTACGAGCAGTACTTC. Protein product: CASSLGSAYEQYF.

This rearrangement joins TRBV18 to TRBJ1-3; D uncertain. Germline CDR1 and CDR2: KGHSH and LQKENI. The CDR3 contains 14 residues. V was cut by 5 bases and J by 4 bases, with 12 bases left in between. The CDR3 is CASSSGLEGNTIYF. In DNA, the CDR3 is TGTGCCAGCTCATCCGGACTGGAAGGAAACACCATATATTTT.

The chain carries TRBV5-1 and TRBJ1-2; 7 bases align to TRBD1. J lost 5 bases, V lost 3 bases, and 4 bases had no gene match. This CDR3 is 13 amino acids long. CDR1 is SGHRS and CDR2 is YFSETQ in the germline V gene. The CDR3 sequence: CASSSGQEYGYTF. The DNA for the CDR3 is TGCGCCAGCAGCTCCGGACAGGAGTATGGCTACACCTTC.

V usage is TRBV21-1 and J usage is TRBJ2-2; the listed D gene, TRBD2, was not tested against the DNA. TRBV21-1 is an annotated pseudogene. This CDR3 has 16 amino acids. CDR3 loop: CASSWGRRENTGELFF. The CDR3 DNA sequence: TGTGCCAGCAGCTGGGGTAGGAGGGAGAACACCGGGGAGCTGTTTTTT.

The chain links TRBV7-9 to TRBJ1-1, with 7 bases that match TRBD1. The CDR3 length is 13 residues. With V trimmed by 4 bases and J by 1 base, 0 bases remained unmatched. Per germline, CDR1 SEHNR and CDR2 FQNEAQ (reference sequence). The CDR3 DNA reads as TGTGCCAGCAGCTGGGACAGGAACACTGAAGCTTTCTTT. Protein: CASSWDRNTEAFF.

The chain links TRBV20-1 to TRBJ2-7; D possibly matches TRBD1 or TRBD2 (5 bases each). The CDR3 has 10 amino acids. V was cut by 3 bases and J by 6 bases, with 6 bases left in between. Germline V CDR1 and CDR2: DFQATT, SNEGSKA (reference sequence). The CDR3 sequence is CSASGTEQYF. For the CDR3, the DNA is TGCAGTGCTAGTGGGACCGAGCAGTACTTC.